This TCR beta chain was recorded in a study of CD4 T cells in relation to SARS-CoV-2 and coronaviruses. In the study overall: The HLA restriction of the shared crossreactive spike epitopes was mapped. General study findings and limits: SARS-CoV-2-driven expansion was significantly weaker in crossreactive than monoreactive clones.

Concerning this clone itself: Its specificity is unknown.

The unexposed donors gave CD4+ T cells in about 2010-2019, prior to COVID-19. The cells were cultured for approximately ten days before CD4+ T cells were isolated. Half the medium was replaced with IL-2 medium on days 3 and 7. This CDR3 spans 11 amino acids. V was trimmed by 2 bases and J by 4 bases, leaving 2 bases between them. From germline, CDR1 is SGDLS and CDR2 YYNGEE. The assay was immunoSEQ multiplex PCR, and TCRdb's table has in-frame clones only and misses some. The table lists about 21,000 clones, 76% of them singletons. The receptor was derived from a human donor in good health. The V and J genes are TRBV9 and TRBJ2-3, with D unclear. Input material: CD4+ T cells from PBMCs, cultured in vitro. The CDR3, as DNA: TGTGCCAGCAGCGTGGCAGATACGCAGTATTTT. It codes for CASSVADTQYF.